The rows below give T cell receptor beta chains drawn from one sample of a study of blood T cell repertoires in COVID-19. Measured with immunoSEQ multiplex PCR; TCRdb has only the in-frame clones, and not every one. The sample has about 220,000 clones, 86% seen once. The sequencing sample was made of PBMCs or T cells enriched from blood (not recorded which). All receptors come from a woman aged 40 to 49 with acute COVID-19. CDR3s include the opening cysteine and the closing phenylalanine or tryptophan. The D gene is left open where the match is weak. Part of the rows lack a size; the others show once, few, many or a class for expanded clones.

TGCGCCAGCAGCCCAAATACAAGGGGGCGGTTTGCGTCTGGGGCCAACGTCCTGACTTTC CASSPNTRGRFASGANVLTF TRBJ2-6 TRBV5-1 NA TRBD1
TGTGCCAGCAGCCCTAGACCCCAGTATGGCTACACCTTC CASSPRPQYGYTF TRBJ1-2 TRBV11-2 NA NA
TGCGCCAGCAGTCTGACAGGGTCTTCGACTCAGCCCCAGCATTTT CASSLTGSSTQPQHF TRBJ1-5 TRBV10-2 few TRBD1
TGTGCCAGTAGTACGAACACACAAACAGATACGCAGTATTTT CASSTNTQTDTQYF TRBJ2-3 TRBV19 NA NA
TGTGCCAGCAGTTCCCGACTAGCGGCGATGTGGAGCTCCTACAATGAGCAGTTCTTC CASSSRLAAMWSSYNEQFF TRBJ2-1 TRBV27 NA TRBD2
TGTGCCAGCAGCGCTGAGACAGGGGCTGGAAACACCATATATTTT CASSAETGAGNTIYF TRBJ1-3 TRBV5-5 once TRBD1
TGTGCCAGCAGCCAAGAAACCCTATCAGGGTACTATGGCTACACCTTC CASSQETLSGYYGYTF TRBJ1-2 TRBV3-1/TRBV3-2 few NA
TGTGCCAGCAGCTTACTACAGGGGACCTACTCTGGAAACACCATATATTTT CASSLLQGTYSGNTIYF TRBJ1-3 TRBV11-2 NA TRBD1
TGCGCCAGCAGCCGTAATCGGAGGGGGCTACCTGAAGCTTTCTTT CASSRNRRGLPEAFF TRBJ1-1 TRBV23-1 NA TRBD1
TGTGCCAGCAGCGCGGGACAGGGGATACTAGCGCAGTTCTTC CASSAGQGILAQFF TRBJ2-1 TRBV27 NA TRBD1
TGCAGCTTTTGGGGACAGTCCATGAACACTGAAGCTTTCTTT CSFWGQSMNTEAFF TRBJ1-1 TRBV29-1 few TRBD1
TGCGCCAGCAGCTTACAGGGGGCTGGCTACACCTTC CASSLQGAGYTF TRBJ1-2 TRBV5-1 NA TRBD1
TGTGCCAGCAGCTTAAAAGCGGGGCTCTCGAGGAGCACAGATACGCAGTATTTT CASSLKAGLSRSTDTQYF TRBJ2-3 TRBV7-3 few TRBD2
TGTGCCAGCAGCCCTGGCGGGACAGGGGCACGGGAGCAGTACTTC CASSPGGTGAREQYF TRBJ2-7 TRBV5-5 NA TRBD1
TGTGCCATCAGTGTACGACAGGGGGTTTCTCGCGAGCAGTACTTC CAISVRQGVSREQYF TRBJ2-7 TRBV10-3 NA TRBD1
TGTGCCAGCTCACCCCAGGGGTGGGGTGATGGCTACACCTTC CASSPQGWGDGYTF TRBJ1-2 TRBV18 NA NA
TGCGCCAGCCACTTGACAGGGCCGGGCACTGAAGCTTTCTTT CASHLTGPGTEAFF TRBJ1-1 TRBV5-1 NA TRBD1
TGTGCCAGCAGTTCAGGCAGTAGCAATCAGCCCCAGCATTTT CASSSGSSNQPQHF TRBJ1-5 TRBV27 NA NA
TGTGCCAGCAGTATCCAACAGGGCAATCAGCCCCAGCATTTT CASSIQQGNQPQHF TRBJ1-5 TRBV6-5 NA NA
TGTGCTAGTGGTGGGACAGGGGGATGGACCGGGGAGCTGTTTTTT CASGGTGGWTGELFF TRBJ2-2 TRBV12-5 NA TRBD1
TGTGCCAGCAGCCCCGGGACTAGCGGGGTCCACCAAGAGACCCAGTACTTC CASSPGTSGVHQETQYF TRBJ2-5 TRBV9 NA TRBD2
TGTGCCACCAGCAGAGAAGCGGGGGGCCATCAGGATACGCAGTATTTT CATSREAGGHQDTQYF TRBJ2-3 TRBV15 NA TRBD2
TGTGCCAGCAGTCCCCATCGGGACAGGGGGCCTTCTGGAAACACCATATATTTT CASSPHRDRGPSGNTIYF TRBJ1-3 TRBV6-6 few TRBD1
TGTGCCAGCAGCTTGGAGCAAGATACGCAGTATTTT CASSLEQDTQYF TRBJ2-3 TRBV5-5 NA NA
TGCAGCGTTTGGGGAGAGGACCACAACCTTAACTATGGCTACACCTTC CSVWGEDHNLNYGYTF TRBJ1-2 TRBV29-1 NA NA
TGTGCCAGCTCATACCGACAGGGGGCGAACACTGAAGCTTTCTTT CASSYRQGANTEAFF TRBJ1-1 TRBV18 NA TRBD1
TGCGCCAGCAGCCTGGGACAGGGCCGTACTTCGAACACCGGGGAGCTGTTTTTT CASSLGQGRTSNTGELFF TRBJ2-2 TRBV5-1 NA TRBD1
TGTGCCAGCAGCTTGGGACAGGGGGCCAGTCGCCAAGCTTTCTTT CASSLGQGASRQAFF TRBJ1-1 TRBV5-6 NA TRBD1
TGTGCCAGCAGTCCCGGACACTTGAACACTGAAGCTTTCTTT CASSPGHLNTEAFF TRBJ1-1 TRBV28 NA NA
TGTGCCAGCAGCTTGTCGGGACAGCTACAAGAGACCCAGTACTTC CASSLSGQLQETQYF TRBJ2-5 TRBV5-8 NA TRBD1
TGTGCCAGTAGCGCCCCGTTCCGGGGGGGCGTAAATGAGCAGTTCTTC CASSAPFRGGVNEQFF TRBJ2-1 TRBV19 NA TRBD2
TGTGCCAGTATCGCGGGGCCCACTGAAGCTTTCTTT CASIAGPTEAFF TRBJ1-1 TRBV19 NA NA
TGTGCCAGCAGGGACAGAGGGGGAAATCAGCCCCAGCATTTT CASRDRGGNQPQHF TRBJ1-5 TRBV2 many NA
TGTGCCAGCAGCCAAGATCCAGTAACAGGGCAGTATTTT CASSQDPVTGQYF TRBJ2-3 TRBV3-1/TRBV3-2 NA NA
TGCGCCAGCAGCTTGGGGGGGGTTCAAGAGACCCAGTACTTC CASSLGGVQETQYF TRBJ2-5 TRBV5-1 NA NA
TGTGCCAGCAGCTTAGCGATTTTGACAGGGGCCTCCTACGAGCAGTACTTC CASSLAILTGASYEQYF TRBJ2-7 TRBV7-8 NA TRBD1
TGTGCCAGCAGTTACGGCGACAGAACTAATTCACCCCTCCACTTT CASSYGDRTNSPLHF TRBJ1-6 TRBV6-5 NA NA
TGCGCCAGCAGCGACGCCAGGCCCTCTGGAAACACCATATATTTT CASSDARPSGNTIYF TRBJ1-3 TRBV4-1 once NA
TGTGCCAGCATGATAAGGGGCACTGAAGCTTTCTTT CASMIRGTEAFF TRBJ1-1 TRBV2 NA NA
TGTGCCAGCAGCCAAGATTCTCCGGTTAACTATGGCTACACCTTC CASSQDSPVNYGYTF TRBJ1-2 TRBV4-2 once NA
TGTGCCAGCAGCTATAATCGGGTGGCGGGGACCCAGTACTTC CASSYNRVAGTQYF TRBJ2-5 TRBV6-5 NA NA
TGTGCCACCAGCAGAGATCGCGGAAATCAGCCCCAGCATTTT CATSRDRGNQPQHF TRBJ1-5 TRBV15 NA NA
TGTGCCAGATCCAGCGGGGAAGAGACCCAGTACTTC CARSSGEETQYF TRBJ2-5 TRBV11-3 NA TRBD2
TGTGCCAGTAGTATCGCGGGACGGCCCATGGACGAGCAGTACTTC CASSIAGRPMDEQYF TRBJ2-7 TRBV19 NA NA
TGTGCCAGCTCACGGGTCGGGACTCCCCGACCCGAAAACATTCAGTACTTC CASSRVGTPRPENIQYF TRBJ2-4 TRBV18 NA NA
TGTGCCAGCAGCCAGACTAGCGGGGGCCCCCGAACGCAGTATTTT CASSQTSGGPRTQYF TRBJ2-3 TRBV5-4 NA TRBD2
TGTGCCAGCAGCCAAGAACCGAGGGGGACAGGGTTCGGCTATGGCTACACCTTC CASSQEPRGTGFGYGYTF TRBJ1-2 TRBV4-2 NA TRBD1
TGTGCCAGTAGCCGCGGGACAGCCCTCAATCAGCCCCAGCATTTT CASSRGTALNQPQHF TRBJ1-5 TRBV19 NA TRBD1
TGTGCCAGCAGCTTAGGGGGCACGGGTGAAGCTTTCTTT CASSLGGTGEAFF TRBJ1-1 TRBV5-5 NA TRBD1
TGTGCCAGCAGCTCCGCTACCCACAGGGATCCGATCCCATGGGGGGCTTTCTTT CASSSATHRDPIPWGAFF TRBJ1-1 TRBV13 NA NA
TGTGCCAGCAGCGCGCGGGGACAGGGTGGGGGCAATGAGCAGTTCTTC CASSARGQGGGNEQFF TRBJ2-1 TRBV7-6 NA TRBD1
TGTGCCAGCTCACCACTCCCCAGGGGAAGGGACTACGAGCAGTACTTC CASSPLPRGRDYEQYF TRBJ2-7 TRBV18 NA NA
TGCGCCAGCAGCCTGGGACAGGGGGCTGTCGCAGATACGCAGTATTTT CASSLGQGAVADTQYF TRBJ2-3 TRBV5-1 once TRBD1
TGTGCCAGCACTACAGGGCCGGGAAACACCATATATTTT CASTTGPGNTIYF TRBJ1-3 TRBV5-6 NA NA